Each of the 20 T cell receptor beta chains below was sequenced from the same sample in a study of OX40 agonist ivuxolimab in advanced cancers. Sequenced by immunoSEQ multiplex PCR; TCRdb stores in-frame clones only, minus some. Of roughly 80,000 clones in the sample, about 80% were seen once. The sequenced sample was CD4+ or CD8+ T cells sorted from blood, obtained in a trial of the OX40 agonist ivuxolimab. These receptors all stem from an adult with an advanced solid tumor such as melanoma, head and neck, liver or kidney cancer.

The chain recombines TRBV5-6 with TRBJ2-3, with a weak D call TRBD1 (5 bases). CDR3 length equals 15 residues. CDR1 is SGHDT, CDR2 YYEEEE, per germline. The ends were cut back, 4 bases at V and 5 bases at J, with 17 bases in the middle. CDR3 in DNA: TGTGCCAGCAGCCCTACAGGTGGGGTCGGAGATACGCAGTATTTT. Its protein product is CASSPTGGVGDTQYF.

The chain combines TRBV11-2 with TRBJ2-7; possible D gene TRBD1, 5 bases. The CDR3 consists of 14 residues. Looked up from germline, CDR1 is SGHAT and CDR2 is FQNNGV. V gave up 0 bases and J gave up 4 bases, with 10 bases separating them. The CDR3 region has the DNA TGTGCCAGCAGCTTAGAAGGGGCGCGGTACGAGCAGTACTTC. This encodes CASSLEGARYEQYF.

V and J are TRBV2 and TRBJ1-2, with 10 positions matching TRBD1. Germline loops: CDR1 SNHLY, CDR2 FYNNEI. V shed 6 bases and J 6 bases; nucleotides not matched to a gene: 10. CDR3 length equals 15 residues. The CDR3 is CASSSWGTGVDGYTF. In nucleotides, the CDR3 is TGTGCCAGCAGCTCTTGGGGGACAGGGGTCGATGGCTACACCTTC.

The chain combines TRBV5-3 with TRBJ1-6; 9 bases agree with TRBD1. TRBV5-3 is known as an ORF, though its function is uncertain. J was trimmed by 1 base and V by 2 bases; bases with no gene match: 10. The CDR3 length is 19 residues. The CDR3 bases are TGTGCCAGAAGCTTCCGGGACAGGGCTGTGAATTCCTATAATTCACCCCTCCACTTT. Residues: CARSFRDRAVNSYNSPLHF.

The chain recombines TRBV7-9 with TRBJ1-2; D not certain. The V end was cut by 5 bases, the J end by 0 bases, with 13 bases between. Per germline, CDR1 SEHNR and CDR2 FQNEAQ (reference sequence). The CDR3 runs 15 residues. CDR3: CASSLTSPTNYGYTF. Here the CDR3 DNA reads TGTGCCAGCAGCCTCACTAGTCCGACTAACTATGGCTACACCTTC.

The chain carries TRBV7-6 and TRBJ1-1; possible D gene TRBD1, 5 bases. Germline loops: CDR1 SGHVS, CDR2 FNYEAQ. V dropped 2 bases and J dropped 0 bases, with 7 bases sitting between them. This CDR3 spans 14 amino acids. The CDR3 bases are TGTGCCAGCAGCTTAAGGGGTTTGAACACTGAAGCTTTCTTT. Its protein product is CASSLRGLNTEAFF.

The chain uses TRBV5-5 and TRBJ1-1; D gene uncertain. Germline lookup yields CDR1 SGHKS and CDR2 YYEKEE (reference sequence). V was cut by 0 bases and J by 6 bases, with 9 bases left in between. CDR3 size: 13 residues. The CDR3 nucleotides are TGTGCCAGCAGCTTGGTCCCGGACGCTGAAGCTTTCTTT. This codes for CASSLVPDAEAFF.

CDR3 nucleotides: TGTGCCTGGAGTGCTCGGACGGATAGTGAAGCTTTCTTT. Translating gives CAWSARTDSEAFF. The chain carries TRBV30 and TRBJ1-1; D is unresolved. The CDR3 is 13 amino acids. The germline CDR1 and CDR2 sequences are GTSNPN and SVGIG (reference sequence). V lost 1 base and J 7 bases, leaving 13 bases between the germline ends. The entire variable domain, with the rest obtained from reference TRBV30 and TRBJ1-1, is as follows: SQTIHQWPATLVQPVGSPLSLECTVEGTSNPNLYWYRQAAGRGLQLLFYSVGIGQISSEVPQNLSASRPQDRQFILSSKKLLLSDSGFYLCAWSARTDSEAFFGQGTRLTVV.

The chain couples TRBV7-9 to TRBJ2-3, with D possibly matching TRBD2 (6 bases). The CDR3 loop spans 15 amino acids. V was shortened by 3 bases and J by 0 bases, with 10 bases between the two germline ends. Looked up from germline, CDR1 is SEHNR and CDR2 is FQNEAQ (reference sequence). The CDR3 DNA follows: TGTGCCAGCAGCTTGGGACTTCCTAGCACAGATACGCAGTATTTT. Encoded protein: CASSLGLPSTDTQYF.

The gene calls are TRBV19 and TRBJ2-2; 8 bases line up with TRBD1. Germline V gives CDR1 LNHDA, CDR2 SQIVND (reference sequence). The V segment lost 4 bases and the J segment 4 bases; nucleotides outside the gene matches: 5. This CDR3 is 15 amino acids long. The CDR3 is CASSKRQGITGELFF. The CDR3 nucleotides read TGTGCCAGTAGTAAGAGACAGGGGATCACCGGGGAGCTGTTTTTT. Variable domain in full (rest from reference TRBV19 and TRBJ2-2): DGGITQSPKYLFRKEGQNVTLSCEQNLNHDAMYWYRQDPGQGLRLIYYSQIVNDFQKGDIAEGYSVSREKKESFPLTVTSAQKNPTAFYLCASSKRQGITGELFFGEGSRLTVL.

The gene calls are TRBV5-1 and TRBJ1-1; perhaps TRBD1 as D (6 bases). Trimming took 1 base from V and 0 from J, leaving 13 bases between them. The CDR3 spans 16 residues. The V gene's germline CDR1 is SGHRS and CDR2 YFSETQ. The CDR3 spells CASSLNRAIMNTEAFF. The CDR3 DNA is TGCGCCAGCAGCTTGAACAGGGCAATCATGAACACTGAAGCTTTCTTT.

The chain combines TRBV14 with TRBJ1-4; D remains unclear. Deletions cut 0 bases from V and 1 base from J, with 15 bases between. CDR1 and CDR2 (germline): SGHDN, FVKESK. The CDR3 contains 18 residues. The CDR3 DNA is TGTGCCAGCAGCCAAGATGTGGACGGGAGAGTAACTAATGAAAAACTGTTTTTT. It encodes CASSQDVDGRVTNEKLFF.

This chain links TRBV4-1 with TRBJ2-7; D may be TRBD2 (5 bases). Germline V lookup: CDR1 MGHRA, CDR2 YSYEKL. The CDR3 covers 15 residues. V lost 0 bases to trimming and J lost 3 bases, with 12 bases between them. The CDR3 loop reads CASSQELLAVYEQYF. The CDR3, as DNA: TGCGCCAGCAGCCAAGAACTCCTAGCAGTCTACGAGCAGTACTTC.

The rearrangement joins TRBV2 to TRBJ2-5; weak D call: TRBD1 (5 bases). The CDR3 extends over 13 amino acids. Trimming stripped 5 bases from V and 7 bases from J, with 14 bases between. CDR1 is SNHLY, CDR2 FYNNEI, per germline. CDR3 DNA: TGTGCCAGCAGTACAGGAGCCGGCGGGACCCAGTACTTC. This codes for CASSTGAGGTQYF.

The rearrangement uses TRBV11-3 and TRBJ2-7; 8 bases agree with TRBD1. The CDR3 is 14 amino acids. CDR1 is SGHNT, CDR2 YENEEA, per germline. The ends lost 3 bases at V and 2 bases at J; junction bases unmatched: 3. CDR3 in amino acids: CASSFEQGAYEQYF. The CDR3 DNA reads as TGTGCCAGCAGCTTTGAACAGGGGGCCTACGAGCAGTACTTC.

The chain uses TRBV28 and TRBJ1-2; possible D gene TRBD1, 5 bases. Germline V gene sequence: CDR1 MDHEN, CDR2 SYDVKM. Trimming pared 10 bases from V and 3 bases from J, leaving 18 bases between. CDR3 length: 14 residues. The CDR3 reads CATLTYRTYYGYTF. The CDR3, as DNA: TGTGCCACCTTAACATACAGGACTTACTATGGCTACACCTTC.

This clone appeared a single time. The V gene is TRBV18, the J gene TRBJ2-3, with a possible D match to TRBD1 (6 bases). The CDR3 sequence is 15 residues long. The V gene lost 2 bases and the J gene lost 1 base, with 10 bases spanning the gap. Per the germline V gene, CDR1 is KGHSH and CDR2 is LQKENI. DNA of the CDR3: TGTGCCAGCTCACCAGGCAGGGGCCGCACAGATACGCAGTATTTT. Translated, it gives CASSPGRGRTDTQYF.

The genes are TRBV10-3 and TRBJ2-3, with 13 bases lining up with TRBD2. In germline, CDR1 is ENHRY, CDR2 SYGVKD. Trimming took 5 bases from V and 4 from J; bases not matched to a gene: 6. The CDR3 has 16 amino acids. CDR3 sequence: CAISSGTSGNSDTQYF. CDR3 DNA sequence: TGTGCCATCAGTTCCGGGACTAGCGGGAACTCAGATACGCAGTATTTT.

This clone has a single count. The V and J genes are TRBV11-2 and TRBJ1-1; TRBD1 might be the D (5 bases). The CDR3 loop spans 14 amino acids. Germline values: CDR1 SGHAT, CDR2 FQNNGV. The ends were cut back, 4 bases at V and 5 bases at J, with 14 bases in the middle. CDR3 sequence: CASSSPQGRTEAFF. In DNA, the CDR3 is TGTGCCAGCAGCTCCCCCCAGGGACGGACTGAAGCTTTCTTT.

V usage is TRBV27 and J usage is TRBJ2-3; D gene ambiguous. Trimming took 7 bases from V and 4 from J, leaving 12 bases between them. CDR3 length equals 13 residues. Germline V lookup: CDR1 MNHEY, CDR2 SMNVEV (reference sequence). CDR3 in amino acids: CASKLLLADTQYF. The CDR3 DNA sequence: TGTGCCAGCAAACTTCTCCTCGCAGATACGCAGTATTTT.